This T cell receptor beta chain appears in the sequencing data of a study of T cell changes during pregnancy in multiple sclerosis. Clones were sequenced by immunoSEQ multiplex PCR, and TCRdb holds only the in-frame ones, with some missing. The sample has around 44,000 clones, less than 90% seen once. This clone has a single count. Germline V gives CDR1 SGHRS, CDR2 YFSETQ. With 2 bases removed from V and 6 bases from J, the gap between germline ends came to 12 bases. The CDR3 consists of 13 residues. The chain joins TRBV5-1 to TRBJ2-7; D is unclear. The sample was CD4+ T cells from peripheral blood mononuclear cells, taken in the second trimester of pregnancy. The receptor's source is a female donor with multiple sclerosis, enrolled in a pregnancy study. The CDR3 DNA reads as TGCGCCAGCAGCTTCATGGTAGCTTTCGAGCAGTACTTC. Its protein is CASSFMVAFEQYF.